Listed below are T cell receptor beta chains from one sample, sequenced in a study of blood T cell repertoires in COVID-19. Only in-frame clones appear in the TCRdb table, and some are missing; sequencing was by immunoSEQ multiplex PCR. The repertoire holds about 200,000 clones, with roughly 80% as singletons. Source material: peripheral blood. The source of these receptors is a middle-aged man who had recovered from COVID-19. CDR3s include the opening cysteine and the closing phenylalanine or tryptophan. D genes are given only for firm matches. Size tells how often a clone was seen (once, few, many) or the class of an expanded clone, and some rows leave it out.

TRBD2	TRBJ2-1	TRBV5-1	.	20	TGCGCCAGCAGCCCACAGACCGGGACTAGCGGGAGACCCACCGCGAATGAGCAGTTCTTC	CASSPQTGTSGRPTANEQFF
.	TRBJ2-1	TRBV3-1/TRBV3-2	.	13	TGTGCCAGCACCAAAGGGGGAAACAATGAGCAGTTCTTC	CASTKGGNNEQFF
TRBD2	TRBJ2-7	TRBV7-8	.	15	TGTGCCAGCAGTAACGGCCGGGGGGGATCCTACGAGCAGTACTTC	CASSNGRGGSYEQYF
TRBD1	TRBJ1-1	TRBV12-5	.	15	TGTGCTAGTGGTTTGGTATGGGGGACAGAGATCGAAACTTTCTTT	CASGLVWGTEIETFF
TRBD1	TRBJ1-5	TRBV28	.	18	TGTGCCAGCAGTCCCCCAGGGACAGAACCTTATAGCAATCAGCCCCAGCATTTT	CASSPPGTEPYSNQPQHF
.	TRBJ1-5	TRBV24-1	.	15	TGTGCCACCGGATTTGGTATACAGGATAATCAGCCCCAGCATTTT	CATGFGIQDNQPQHF
.	TRBJ1-4	TRBV7-2	.	18	TGTGCCAGCAGCTTTGTTGGGCAGGGTTGGTCGACTAATGAAAAACTGTTTTTT	CASSFVGQGWSTNEKLFF
.	TRBJ1-1	TRBV5-1	.	15	TGCGCCAGCAGCCAGACAACAGGATTGGGCACTGAAGCTTTCTTT	CASSQTTGLGTEAFF
.	TRBJ2-5	TRBV15	.	14	TGTGCCACCAGCAGAGATCTGGGGGGAGAGACCCAGTACTTC	CATSRDLGGETQYF
.	TRBJ2-7	TRBV18	few	14	TGTGCCAGCGCCGAACAGGGTCCCAGCTACGAGCAGTACTTC	CASAEQGPSYEQYF
TRBD2	TRBJ2-1	TRBV14	.	18	TGTGCCAGCAGTTCGACGGGTCTGACTAGCGGCGCCTACAATGAGCAGTTCTTC	CASSSTGLTSGAYNEQFF
TRBD1	TRBJ1-5	TRBV5-5	.	16	TGTGCCAGCAGCCCCGACAGGGGGCCGGGGGTTGCGCCCCAGCATTTT	CASSPDRGPGVAPQHF
.	TRBJ1-5	TRBV5-1	.	14	TGCGCCAGCAGCTTGACACAGGGTGGTCAGCCCCAGCATTTT	CASSLTQGGQPQHF
.	TRBJ2-7	TRBV30	.	13	TGTGCCTGGAGTATGACATTACTCTACGAGCAGTACTTC	CAWSMTLLYEQYF
TRBD2	TRBJ2-7	TRBV6-6	.	15	TGTGCCAGCAGTAACGGACTAGCGGGCAGCTACGAGCAGTACTTC	CASSNGLAGSYEQYF
TRBD2	TRBJ2-7	TRBV7-9	.	15	TGTGCCAGCAGCTTAGTGGGACTAAGGAAAGACGAGCAGTACTTC	CASSLVGLRKDEQYF
TRBD1	TRBJ1-5	TRBV28	.	17	TGTGCCAGCAGTCCGACAGGGTTAGAGGGAAGCAATCAGCCCCAGCATTTT	CASSPTGLEGSNQPQHF
TRBD2	TRBJ2-7	TRBV9	.	16	TGTGCCAGCAGCCCGGCTAGGGCTAGCGGGAGTACCGAGCAGTACTTC	CASSPARASGSTEQYF
.	TRBJ2-4	TRBV19	.	16	TGTGCCAGTAGCATTCCGGGCGGGGTTGCCAAAAACATTCAGTACTTC	CASSIPGGVAKNIQYF
.	TRBJ1-2	TRBV5-1	few	15	TGCGCCAGCAGCTTGGACAGCCGAGCTAACTATGGCTACACCTTC	CASSLDSRANYGYTF
.	TRBJ1-1	TRBV29-1	few	10	TGCAGCGTTGAAATAACTGAAGCTTTCTTT	CSVEITEAFF
.	TRBJ2-6	TRBV5-1	.	17	TGCGCCAGCAGCTTGACTACGTCCTTCTCTGGGGCCAACGTCCTGACTTTC	CASSLTTSFSGANVLTF
.	TRBJ1-2	TRBV7-6	.	15	TGTGCCAGCAGCTTAGGGGGACTTTCTTTTGATGGCTACACCTTC	CASSLGGLSFDGYTF
TRBD2	TRBJ2-1	TRBV7-9	many	16	TGTGCCAGCAGCACCGCTAGCGGGAGTCCTTCCGATGAGCAGTTCTTC	CASSTASGSPSDEQFF
.	TRBJ2-1	TRBV4-2	.	14	TGTGCCAGCAGCCAAGAAGTATCTAGCAATGAGCAGTTCTTC	CASSQEVSSNEQFF
TRBD1	TRBJ2-1	TRBV4-2	.	19	TGTGCCAGCAGCCAAAGGGTCGGTGTCTCGGGACAGGCTTACAATGAGCAGTTCTTC	CASSQRVGVSGQAYNEQFF
.	TRBJ2-3	TRBV5-1	.	15	TGCGCCAGCAGCTTGTGGTCACCAGACACAGATACGCAGTATTTT	CASSLWSPDTDTQYF
TRBD2	TRBJ2-1	TRBV29-1	.	14	TGCAGCGTTGAGGGACTAGCGGCTTACAATGAGCAGTTCTTC	CSVEGLAAYNEQFF
.	TRBJ1-1	TRBV5-1	.	12	TGCGCCAGCAGGGGGGCAGGGGCTGAAGCTTTCTTT	CASRGAGAEAFF
.	TRBJ1-2	TRBV15	.	13	TGTGCCACCAGACCGGACTTGAACTATGGCTACACCTTC	CATRPDLNYGYTF
TRBD1	TRBJ1-1	TRBV5-1	few	16	TGCGCCAGCAGCTTGGATGGCAGGGGGCTGAACACTGAAGCTTTCTTT	CASSLDGRGLNTEAFF
.	TRBJ2-3	TRBV7-9	few	14	TGTGCCAGCAGCTTAGGAGGGAACCCAGATACGCAGTATTTT	CASSLGGNPDTQYF